This T cell receptor beta chain was observed in a study of shared clonotypes between healthy human individuals. This clone was detected only once. The CDR3 totals 14 residues. V was clipped by 5 bases and J by 6 bases, with 14 bases between them. Germline V lookup: CDR1 WSHSY, CDR2 SAAADI. The method was immunoSEQ multiplex PCR; TCRdb's version includes in-frame clones alone and lacks a portion of them. The profile shows under 650,000 clones, almost 97% of them singletons. Sequenced material: naive CD4+ T cells sorted from blood. Stated subset: CD45RA+ positively selected. This TCR came from a woman in her thirties in good health. The chain joins TRBV10-2 to TRBJ2-1, with D hard to call. CDR3 coding DNA: TGCGCCAGCAGTTACGGGTTGGATGTCAATGAGCAGTTCTTC. Translation: CASSYGLDVNEQFF.